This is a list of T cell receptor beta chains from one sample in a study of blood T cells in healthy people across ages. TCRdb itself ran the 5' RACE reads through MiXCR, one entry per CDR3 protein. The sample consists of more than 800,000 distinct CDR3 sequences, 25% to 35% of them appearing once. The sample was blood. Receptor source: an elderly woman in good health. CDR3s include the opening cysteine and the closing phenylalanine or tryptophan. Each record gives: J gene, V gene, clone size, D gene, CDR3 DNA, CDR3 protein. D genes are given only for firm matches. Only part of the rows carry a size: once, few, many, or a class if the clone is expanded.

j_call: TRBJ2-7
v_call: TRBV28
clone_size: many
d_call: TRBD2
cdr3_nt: TGTGCCAGCAGTTCGGCTAGCGGGGGCCAGAGCTCCTACGAGCAGTACTTC
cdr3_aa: CASSSASGGQSSYEQYF

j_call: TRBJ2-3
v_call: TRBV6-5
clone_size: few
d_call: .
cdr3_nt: TGTGCCAGCAGGGGGCGGACAGTTAGCACAGATACGCAGTATTTT
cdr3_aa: CASRGRTVSTDTQYF

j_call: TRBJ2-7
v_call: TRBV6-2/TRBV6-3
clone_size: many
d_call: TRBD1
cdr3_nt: TGTGCCAGCAGATCTTGGGACAGAATCATCTACGAGCAGTACTTC
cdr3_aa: CASRSWDRIIYEQYF

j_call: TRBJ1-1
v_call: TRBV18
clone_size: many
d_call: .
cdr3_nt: TGCGCCAGCAGCTTAGACAGTGGCACTGAAGCTTTCTTT
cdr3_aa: CASSLDSGTEAFF

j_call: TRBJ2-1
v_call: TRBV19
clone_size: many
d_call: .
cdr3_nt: TGTGCCAGTAGTCAAAAGACAATCTCCTACAATGAGCAGTTCTTC
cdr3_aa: CASSQKTISYNEQFF

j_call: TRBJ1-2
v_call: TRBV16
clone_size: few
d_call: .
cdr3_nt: TGTGCCAGCAGCCAAAGACCCCCTTATGGCTACACCTTC
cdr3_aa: CASSQRPPYGYTF

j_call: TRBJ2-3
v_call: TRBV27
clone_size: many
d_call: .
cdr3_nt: TGTGCCAGCAGAGCAGGGTCCCCAGATACGCAGTATTTT
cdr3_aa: CASRAGSPDTQYF

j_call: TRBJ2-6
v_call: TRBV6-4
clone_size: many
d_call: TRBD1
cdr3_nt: TGTGCCAGCAGTGGACAGGGGACCTCTGGGGCCAACGTCCTGACTTTC
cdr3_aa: CASSGQGTSGANVLTF

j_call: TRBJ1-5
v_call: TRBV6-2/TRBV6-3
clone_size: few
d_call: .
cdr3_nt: TGTGCCAGCAGCCACTCGGGGGGGAATCAGCCCCAGCATTTT
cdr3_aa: CASSHSGGNQPQHF

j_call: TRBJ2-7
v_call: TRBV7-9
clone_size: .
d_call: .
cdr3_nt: TGTGCCAGCAGCCTTTGGGACTCCGTAGCCTACAATGAGCAGTACTTC
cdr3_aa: CASSLWDSVAYNEQYF

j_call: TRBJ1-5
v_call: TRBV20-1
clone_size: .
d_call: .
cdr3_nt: TGCAGTGCTAGAGATCGAGGGGTGGGGATTTCTCAGCCCCAGCATTTT
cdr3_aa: CSARDRGVGISQPQHF

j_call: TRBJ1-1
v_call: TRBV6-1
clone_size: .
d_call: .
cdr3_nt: TGTGCCAGCAGTCCACTCCATAACACTGAAGCTTTCTTT
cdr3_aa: CASSPLHNTEAFF

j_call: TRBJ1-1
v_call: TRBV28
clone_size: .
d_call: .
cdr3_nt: TGTGCCAGCAGTTTTATACAGGAGAACACTGAAGCTTTCTTT
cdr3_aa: CASSFIQENTEAFF

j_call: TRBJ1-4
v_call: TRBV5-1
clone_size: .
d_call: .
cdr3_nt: TGCGCCAGCAGCTTGGTGAGGACTAATGAAAAACTGTTTTTT
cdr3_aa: CASSLVRTNEKLFF

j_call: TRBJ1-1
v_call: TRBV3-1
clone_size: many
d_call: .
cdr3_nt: TGTGCCAGCAGCCAAGAGGGTAGCCACAAGGGAGCTTTCTTT
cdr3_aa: CASSQEGSHKGAFF

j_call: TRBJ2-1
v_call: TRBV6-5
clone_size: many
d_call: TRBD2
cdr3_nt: TGTGCCATTTCCCGGAGCGGGGCCTACAATGAGCAGTTCTTC
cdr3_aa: CAISRSGAYNEQFF

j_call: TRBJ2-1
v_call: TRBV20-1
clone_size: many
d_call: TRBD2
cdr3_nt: TGCAGTGCTCGAGAAGCGGGGGGCCTACACAATGAGCAGTTCTTC
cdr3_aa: CSAREAGGLHNEQFF

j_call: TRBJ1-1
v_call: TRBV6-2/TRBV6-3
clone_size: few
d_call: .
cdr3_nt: TGTGCCAGCCAACCTCATGGGGACGACACTGAAGCTTTCTTT
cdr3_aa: CASQPHGDDTEAFF

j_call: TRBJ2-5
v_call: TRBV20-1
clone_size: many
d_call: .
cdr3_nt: TGCAGTGCTAACAGGGAAGGGGAGACCCAGTACTTC
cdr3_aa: CSANREGETQYF

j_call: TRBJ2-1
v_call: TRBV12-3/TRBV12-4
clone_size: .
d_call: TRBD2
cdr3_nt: TGTGCCAGCAGTTTTGAGGTTAGCGGGACTCCCAGGGATGAGCAGTTCTTC
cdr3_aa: CASSFEVSGTPRDEQFF

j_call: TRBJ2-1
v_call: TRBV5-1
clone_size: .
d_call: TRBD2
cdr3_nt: TGCGCCAGCAGCAGGGGGACTAGCGGGGGGTTCTACGATGAGCAGTTCTTC
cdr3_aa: CASSRGTSGGFYDEQFF

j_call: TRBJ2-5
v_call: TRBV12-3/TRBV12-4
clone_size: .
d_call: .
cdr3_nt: TGTGCCAGCAGTACGACAGTTTCCCTGCAAGAGACCCAGTACTTC
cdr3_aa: CASSTTVSLQETQYF

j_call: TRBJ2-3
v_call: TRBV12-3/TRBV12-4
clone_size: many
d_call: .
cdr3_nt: TGTGCCAGCAGTTTTTCTGGGGGGCGACCAGATACGCAGTATTTT
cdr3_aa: CASSFSGGRPDTQYF

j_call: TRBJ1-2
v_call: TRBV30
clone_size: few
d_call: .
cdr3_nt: TGTGCCTGGAGCATAGGACAGTTCAGAGGCTACACCTTC
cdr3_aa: CAWSIGQFRGYTF

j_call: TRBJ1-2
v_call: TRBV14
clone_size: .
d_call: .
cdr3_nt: TGTGCCAGCAGCCCTACTAGACATCTCCGCTATGGCTACACCTTC
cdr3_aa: CASSPTRHLRYGYTF

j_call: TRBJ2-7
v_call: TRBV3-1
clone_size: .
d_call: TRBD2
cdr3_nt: TGTGCCAGCAGCCGGAGCGGGGCGAGCTGCGAGCAGTACTTC
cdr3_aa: CASSRSGASCEQYF

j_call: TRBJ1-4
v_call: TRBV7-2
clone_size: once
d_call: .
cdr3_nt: TGTGCCAGCAGCCCTAACAGGGAAACTAATGAAGAACTGTTTTTT
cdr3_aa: CASSPNRETNEELFF

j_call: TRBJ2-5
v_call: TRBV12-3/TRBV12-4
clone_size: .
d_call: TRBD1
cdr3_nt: TGTGCCAACAGTAACCGGGACAGGGGGCGCGGAGAGACCCAGTACTTC
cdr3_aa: CANSNRDRGRGETQYF

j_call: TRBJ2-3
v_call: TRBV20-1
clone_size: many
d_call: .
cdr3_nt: TGCAGTGCTAGAGACCTACCGGGACTTAGCACAGATACGCAGTATTTT
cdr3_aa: CSARDLPGLSTDTQYF

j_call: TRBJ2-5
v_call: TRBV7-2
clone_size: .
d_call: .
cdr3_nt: TGTGCCAGCAGCCCTATCGAGACCCAGTACTTC
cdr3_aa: CASSPIETQYF

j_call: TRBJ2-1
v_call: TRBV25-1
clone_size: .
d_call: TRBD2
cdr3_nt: TGTGCCAGCGGGGGGGGACTAGCGTTGGGGAATGAGCAGTTCTTC
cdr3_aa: CASGGGLALGNEQFF

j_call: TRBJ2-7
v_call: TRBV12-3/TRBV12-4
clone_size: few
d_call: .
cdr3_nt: TGTGCCAGCAGTTACGCCGCCCGGGGACAAGGGAGCTCCTACGAGCAGTACTTC
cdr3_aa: CASSYAARGQGSSYEQYF

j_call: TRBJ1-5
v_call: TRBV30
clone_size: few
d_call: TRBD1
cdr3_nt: TGTGCCTGGAGCCTCAGGGGGAACCTCAATCAGCCCCAGCATTTT
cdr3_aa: CAWSLRGNLNQPQHF

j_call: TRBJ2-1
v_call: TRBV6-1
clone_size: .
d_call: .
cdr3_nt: TGTGCCAGCAGTGAAAGTCTGGGTGGCGGGGGCATATACAATGAGCAGTTCTTC
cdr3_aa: CASSESLGGGGIYNEQFF

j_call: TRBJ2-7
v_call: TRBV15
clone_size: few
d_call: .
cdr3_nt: TGTGCCACCAGCAGAGATCAATCAATAAGGGGCGAGCAGTACTTC
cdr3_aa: CATSRDQSIRGEQYF

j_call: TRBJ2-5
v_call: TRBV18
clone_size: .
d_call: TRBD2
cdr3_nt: TGTGCCAGCTCGTATAGCGGGGGGCCTCAAGAGACCCAGTACTTC
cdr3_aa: CASSYSGGPQETQYF

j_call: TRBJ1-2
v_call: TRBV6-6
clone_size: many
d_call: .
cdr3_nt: TGTGCCAGCAGTTCGCCCGGACAGTGGGTAGAATATGGCTACACCTTC
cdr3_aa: CASSSPGQWVEYGYTF

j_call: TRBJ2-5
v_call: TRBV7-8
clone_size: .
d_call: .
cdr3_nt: TGTGCCACCGGGAAGGGAGGAGAGACCCAGTACTTC
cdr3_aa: CATGKGGETQYF

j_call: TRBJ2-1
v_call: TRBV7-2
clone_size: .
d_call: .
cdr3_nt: TGTGCCAGCAGCTTGGAGGGGGACCGCTGGAATGAGCAGTTCTTC
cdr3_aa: CASSLEGDRWNEQFF

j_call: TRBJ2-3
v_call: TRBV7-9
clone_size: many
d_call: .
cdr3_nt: TGTGCCAGCAGCTTAGCGCTGACAGACACAGATACGCAGTATTTT
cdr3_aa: CASSLALTDTDTQYF

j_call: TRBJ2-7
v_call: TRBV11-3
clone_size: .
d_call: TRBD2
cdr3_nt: TGTGCCAGCAGCTTAGGGCTAGCGGGGCCCTCCTACGAGCAGTACTTC
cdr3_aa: CASSLGLAGPSYEQYF

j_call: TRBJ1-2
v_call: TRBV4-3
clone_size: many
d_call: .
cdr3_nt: TGCGCCAGCAGCCTCCATGGGACACCAACCTCCTATGGCTACACCTTC
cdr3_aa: CASSLHGTPTSYGYTF

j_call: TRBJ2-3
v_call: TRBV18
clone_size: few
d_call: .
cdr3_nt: TGTGCCAGCTCACCACCAATTAGCACAGATACGCAGTATTTT
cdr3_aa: CASSPPISTDTQYF

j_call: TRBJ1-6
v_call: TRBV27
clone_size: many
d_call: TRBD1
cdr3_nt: TGTGCCAGCAGTTTACAACAGGGGTTAGGCTCACCCCTCCACTTT
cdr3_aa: CASSLQQGLGSPLHF

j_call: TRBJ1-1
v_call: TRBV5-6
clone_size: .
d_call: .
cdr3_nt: TGTGCCAGCAGCCTCAAAGGCCCCCTGGGGACTGAAGCTTTCTTT
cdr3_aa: CASSLKGPLGTEAFF

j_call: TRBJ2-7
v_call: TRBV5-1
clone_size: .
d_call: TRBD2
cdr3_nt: TGCGCCAGCAGCTTGAGCGCCCAGGGACTAGATCCTGGCGAGCAGTACTTC
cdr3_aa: CASSLSAQGLDPGEQYF

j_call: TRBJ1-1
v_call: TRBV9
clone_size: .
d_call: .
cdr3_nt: TGTGCCAGCAGCGTAGCTACGGCCTCTTGGGACACTGAAGCTTTCTTT
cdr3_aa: CASSVATASWDTEAFF

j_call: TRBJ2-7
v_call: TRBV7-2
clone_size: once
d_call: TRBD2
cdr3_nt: TGTGCCAGCAGCTCCCAGCGAAGTAGCGGGGTACGACTGGGTAATGAGCAGTACTTC
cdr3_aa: CASSSQRSSGVRLGNEQYF

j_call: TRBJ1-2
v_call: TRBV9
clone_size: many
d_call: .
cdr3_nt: TGTGCCAGCAGCGTAGAGGAGAACTATGGCTACACCTTC
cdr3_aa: CASSVEENYGYTF

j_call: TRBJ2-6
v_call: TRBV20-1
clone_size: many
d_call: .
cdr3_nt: TGCAGTGCGTATCAACAGGGCTCTGGGGCCAACGTCCTGACTTTC
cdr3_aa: CSAYQQGSGANVLTF

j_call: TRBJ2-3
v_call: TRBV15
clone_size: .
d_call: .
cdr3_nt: TGTGCCACCAGCAGAGGGTCGACAGTCTTCACAGATACGCAGTATTTT
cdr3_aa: CATSRGSTVFTDTQYF

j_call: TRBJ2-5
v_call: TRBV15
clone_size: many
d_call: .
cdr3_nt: TGTGCCACCAGCAGAGATAACAGAGCGGAGACCCAGTACTTC
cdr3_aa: CATSRDNRAETQYF

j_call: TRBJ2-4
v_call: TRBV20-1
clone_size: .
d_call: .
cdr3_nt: TGCAGTACCTGTTTCGACAGGTCCAAAAACATTCAGTACTTC
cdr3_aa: CSTCFDRSKNIQYF